This passage covers 30 T cell receptor beta chains from one sample sequenced in a study of identical twins. TCRdb passed the 5' RACE reads through MiXCR, listing each CDR3 protein once. This table holds approximately 1.8 million distinct CDR3 sequences, more than 30% found once. The sample taken for sequencing was cord blood. The receptors come from a newborn girl in good health.

This clonotype was recorded a few times. The gene calls are TRBV7-2 and TRBJ2-7; no clear D. CDR3 size: 14 residues. Germline-derived CDR1 and CDR2 are SGHTA and FQGNSA. Trimming pared 2 bases from V and 3 bases from J, leaving 11 bases between. CDR3: CASSLSSRNYEQYF. The CDR3 coding sequence is TGTGCCAGCAGCTTAAGCAGCCGTAACTACGAGCAGTACTTC.

This clonotype was observed at least ten times. The chain joins TRBV4-1 to TRBJ2-1; TRBD2 agrees at 9 bases. The CDR3 runs 16 residues. V shed 1 base, J shed 8 bases, and the junction held 9 bases outside the gene matches. Germline loops: CDR1 MGHRA, CDR2 YSYEKL. CDR3 in amino acids: CASSQAAGGLLYEQFF. As DNA, the CDR3 is TGCGCCAGCAGCCAAGCTGCGGGGGGGCTCCTTTATGAGCAGTTCTTC.

The chain joins TRBV9 to TRBJ1-2; no clear D gene. V was cut by 0 bases and J by 0 bases, with 9 bases left in between. CDR1 and CDR2 from the germline V gene are SGDLS and YYNGEE. The CDR3 has 15 residues. In nucleotides, the CDR3 is TGTGCCAGCAGCGTAGGGGCAGTAGCTAACTATGGCTACACCTTC. This sequence encodes CASSVGAVANYGYTF.

This clonotype was counted a few times. The chain uses TRBV9 and TRBJ1-2, with D tentatively TRBD1 (6 bases). V was cut by 3 bases and J by 4 bases, with 16 bases left in between. CDR1 SGDLS and CDR2 YYNGEE come from the germline V gene. The CDR3 is made up of 15 amino acids. DNA for the CDR3: TGTGCCAGCAGCGGTGGGGAAGGACAGTTCTATGGCTACACCTTC. It translates to CASSGGEGQFYGYTF.

In this sample, this clonotype turned up many times. The CDR3 reads CASSPHIFDNSYEQYF. The CDR3 nucleotides are TGTGCCAGCAGCCCCCATATCTTTGACAACTCCTACGAGCAGTACTTC. The chain employs TRBV4-2 and TRBJ2-7; D call uncertain. V was trimmed by 4 bases and J by 0 bases, leaving 16 bases between them. Germline V gene lookup returns CDR1 LGHNA and CDR2 YNFKEQ. The CDR3 covers 16 residues.

The chain couples TRBV2 to TRBJ2-7; 9 nucleotides align to TRBD1. The germline V gene encodes CDR1 SNHLY and CDR2 FYNNEI. The CDR3 consists of 13 residues. Trimming cost V 10 bases and J 3 bases; bases outside gene matches: 7. The CDR3 coding sequence is TGTGCCAAGGGGACAGGGCACCTCTACGAGCAGTACTTC. Protein product: CAKGTGHLYEQYF.

CDR3 nucleotide sequence: TGTGCCAGCAGCTTCGGCGGGACTACCCACCGCGAGCAGTACTTC. Amino acid sequence: CASSFGGTTHREQYF. J is TRBJ2-4 and V is TRBV13, with 7 bases identical to TRBD2. The tail of the sequence fits TRBJ2-7 better, so the J call may be wrong. This CDR3 is built from 15 residues. CDR1 PRHDT and CDR2 FYEKMQ come from the germline V gene (reference sequence).

This clonotype was recorded at least ten times. The J gene is TRBJ2-1, the V gene TRBV29-1; D is undetermined. The germline V gene encodes CDR1 SQVTM and CDR2 ANQGSEA. This CDR3 has 15 amino acids. Trimming removed 3 bases at V and 0 bases at J, with 12 bases between. The DNA for the CDR3 is TGCAGCGTTGACGACCCCAGACGCTCCTACAATGAGCAGTTCTTC. Its translation: CSVDDPRRSYNEQFF.

This clonotype has more than one count but fewer than ten. V usage is TRBV12-3 or TRBV12-4 and J usage is TRBJ1-2; no clear D. The CDR3 has 15 residues. Trimming took off 1 base at V and 0 bases at J, with 9 bases between the two ends. DNA for the CDR3: TGTGCCAGCAGTTTAGGTCGGCGTTCTAACTATGGCTACACCTTC. It specifies CASSLGRRSNYGYTF.

V usage is TRBV5-1 and J usage is TRBJ2-4; tentative D call: TRBD1 (5 bases). CDR3 size: 19 residues. Germline lookup yields CDR1 SGHRS and CDR2 YFSETQ. The V end lost 0 bases, the J end lost 1 base, and 20 bases lay between the germline ends. CDR3 amino acids: CASSLAGAVSPPAKNIQYF. For the CDR3, the DNA is TGCGCCAGCAGCTTGGCTGGGGCCGTAAGCCCTCCGGCCAAAAACATTCAGTACTTC. Drawing the rest from reference TRBV5-1 and TRBJ2-4, the complete variable domain is KAGVTQTPRYLIKTRGQQVTLSCSPISGHRSVSWYQQTPGQGLQFLFEYFSETQRNKGNFPGRFSGRQFSNSRSEMNVSTLELGDSALYLCASSLAGAVSPPAKNIQYFGAGTRLSVL.

The rearrangement links TRBV7-2 to TRBJ2-1; a weak D match, TRBD2 (5 bases). CDR1 is SGHTA and CDR2 is FQGNSA in the germline V gene. Trimming stripped 1 base from V and 6 bases from J, with 10 bases between. The CDR3 has 14 residues. The CDR3 coding sequence is TGTGCCAGCAGCTTAGAACCTAGCCTCAATGAGCAGTTCTTC. As protein: CASSLEPSLNEQFF.

This clonotype has a handful of counts. In DNA form, the CDR3 reads TGTGCCAGCAGCACGGACAGGGGGCGCGGACCTGAAGCTTTCTTT. Residues: CASSTDRGRGPEAFF. The V gene is TRBV5-6, the J gene TRBJ1-1; TRBD1 agrees at 11 bases. V lost 4 bases, J lost 6 bases, and 8 bases stayed unmatched. Per the germline V gene, CDR1 is SGHDT and CDR2 is YYEEEE. The CDR3 covers 15 residues.

This clonotype has only a few counts. This rearrangement joins TRBV30 to TRBJ2-3; 11 bases fit TRBD2. Trimming took 2 bases from V and 7 from J; bases not matched to a gene: 5. The CDR3 contains 14 residues. CDR1 GTSNPN and CDR2 SVGIG come from the germline V gene (reference sequence). CDR3 bases: TGTGCCTGGAGTAGTCTAGCGGGGGGTTATACGCAGTATTTT. It encodes CAWSSLAGGYTQYF.

This sequence joins TRBV16 and TRBJ1-1, with 9 positions matching TRBD1. The germline V gene encodes CDR1 KGHSY and CDR2 FQNENV. This CDR3 is 15 amino acids long. V lost 1 base and J lost 5; bases outside the gene matches: 5. CDR3 DNA: TGTGCCAGCAGCCAATGGGGACAGGGAGGGACTGAAGCTTTCTTT. This encodes CASSQWGQGGTEAFF.

This clonotype was seen a few times. The chain is built from TRBV28 and TRBJ2-1; weak D call: TRBD2 (6 bases). V was trimmed by 3 bases and J by 4 bases, leaving 13 bases between them. This CDR3 region has 15 residues. CDR1 and CDR2 (germline): MDHEN, SYDVKM. This chain's CDR3 is CASSFWLALYNEQFF. CDR3 sequence (DNA): TGTGCCAGCAGTTTTTGGCTAGCGCTATACAATGAGCAGTTCTTC. The whole variable domain, filled in from reference TRBV28 and TRBJ2-1, reads DVKVTQSSRYLVKRTGEKVFLECVQDMDHENMFWYRQDPGLGLRLIYFSYDVKMKEKGDIPEGYSVSREKKERFSLILESASTNQTSMYLCASSFWLALYNEQFFGPGTRLTVL.

V and J are TRBV4-1 and TRBJ2-7, with D possibly matching TRBD2 (5 bases). The CDR3 is 14 residues long. Trimming left V 6 bases short and J 0 bases short, with 12 bases between. Looked up from germline, CDR1 is MGHRA and CDR2 is YSYEKL. CDR3: CASRPVGISYEQYF. The CDR3 bases are TGCGCCAGCAGACCTGTCGGGATCTCCTACGAGCAGTACTTC.

The chain couples TRBV28 to TRBJ2-7; TRBD2 matches 11 bases. The CDR3 has 16 residues. The germline V gene encodes CDR1 MDHEN and CDR2 SYDVKM. With V trimmed by 6 bases and J by 2 bases, 9 bases remained unmatched. CDR3 loop: CASSPLTSGTPYEQYF. The CDR3 bases are TGTGCCAGCAGCCCCCTGACTAGCGGGACCCCCTACGAGCAGTACTTC.

Note on this clonotype: Relative to the germline gene, one junction end is altered; a read error may explain this. CDR3 DNA sequence: TGTGCCAGCATCCAAGACGTGTGGGGAAGGACTAGCGGGGCGGACAATGAGCAGTACTTC. It translates to CASIQDVWGRTSGADNEQYF. This chain uses TRBV3-1 with TRBJ2-5, with 12 bases fitting TRBD2. CDR3 size: 20 residues. The germline V gene has CDR1 LGHDT and CDR2 YNNKEL (reference sequence).

The CDR3 DNA reads as TGCGCCAGCAGCTGGGCAGGGGGCCCCTACAATGAGCAGTTCTTC. This codes for CASSWAGGPYNEQFF. The V call is TRBV5-1, the J call TRBJ2-1; 8 bases agree with TRBD1. The CDR3 is 15 amino acids. Germline-derived CDR1 and CDR2 are SGHRS and YFSETQ. The trim removed 3 bases at V and 2 bases at J, leaving 4 bases unmatched. The complete variable domain, with remaining parts taken from reference TRBV5-1 and TRBJ2-1, reads KAGVTQTPRYLIKTRGQQVTLSCSPISGHRSVSWYQQTPGQGLQFLFEYFSETQRNKGNFPGRFSGRQFSNSRSEMNVSTLELGDSALYLCASSWAGGPYNEQFFGPGTRLTVL.

As regards this clonotype: One junction end disagrees with the germline gene, perhaps due to a read error. This rearrangement joins TRBV20-1 to TRBJ2-6, with D possibly being TRBD2 (5 bases). Germline assignment: CDR1 DFQATT and CDR2 SNEGSKA (reference sequence). CDR3 length: 16 amino acids. CDR3 nucleotides: TGCAGTGCCCCCTTTTGGACTCGCTCTCGGGCCAACGTCCTGACTTTC. Translation: CSAPFWTRSRANVLTF.

Concerning this clonotype: One base away lies a much larger clone, so this may be a sequencing read error. This chain links TRBV6-1 with TRBJ1-2; no reliable D call. Germline V gene data show CDR1 as MNHNS and CDR2 as SASEGT. The CDR3 covers 13 residues. Trimming left V 2 bases short and J 3 bases short, with 7 bases between. The CDR3 nucleotides read TGTGCCAGCAGTGAATGGGCGGACTATGGCTACACCTTC. The encoded protein is CASSEWADYGYTF.

The J gene is TRBJ2-3, the V gene TRBV27; D remains unclear. Deletions cut 5 bases from V and 2 bases from J, with 11 bases between. There are 14 residues in the CDR3. Germline V CDR1 and CDR2: MNHEY, SMNVEV (reference sequence). CDR3 sequence: CASSPRIFTDTQYF. In DNA, the CDR3 is TGTGCCAGCAGTCCCCGGATCTTCACAGATACGCAGTATTTT.

The J gene is TRBJ1-5, the V gene TRBV7-9, with 7 bases that match TRBD1. With 5 bases clipped from V and 0 bases from J, the junction kept 16 bases outside the gene matches. This CDR3 contains 19 residues. Germline values: CDR1 SEHNR, CDR2 FQNEAQ (reference sequence). The CDR3 DNA follows: TGTGCCAGCAGCCGGGGGTCCAGGACAGGCTTCAATAGCAATCAGCCCCAGCATTTT. It specifies CASSRGSRTGFNSNQPQHF.

A note on this clonotype: Germline and junction disagree at one end, which may indicate a read error. DNA for the CDR3: TGTGCCAGCAGTTTAGTTGGTCCTGGGAGCTCCTACAATAAGCAGTTCTTC. It yields the protein CASSLVGPGSSYNKQFF. The chain links TRBV12-3 or TRBV12-4 to TRBJ2-1, with D possibly TRBD2 on 5 matching bases. The CDR3 runs to 17 residues.

V and J are TRBV10-3 and TRBJ2-1; no reliable D call. The J call is in doubt because the DNA end fits TRBJ2-7 better. Per germline, CDR1 ENHRY and CDR2 SYGVKD. The CDR3 loop spans 16 amino acids. This chain's CDR3 is CAISESSQMGYNEQYF. DNA for the CDR3: TGTGCCATCAGTGAGTCGAGTCAGATGGGCTACAATGAGCAGTACTTC.

This sequence joins TRBV20-1 and TRBJ1-2; D call uncertain. The CDR3 is 12 residues long. Germline V CDR1 and CDR2: DFQATT, SNEGSKA (reference sequence). The V and J ends lost 6 bases and 8 bases respectively, with 16 bases between them. CDR3 protein: CSAVRTPGGYTF. CDR3 DNA: TGCAGTGCCGTTAGGACCCCGGGCGGCTACACCTTC.

The chain couples TRBV20-1 to TRBJ2-1, with D perhaps matching TRBD1 or TRBD2 (7 bases each). V was cut by 3 bases and J by 5 bases, with 17 bases left in between. The CDR3 contains 15 residues. CDR1 and CDR2 from the germline V gene are DFQATT and SNEGSKA (reference sequence). The CDR3 protein is CSARRTGRGDNEQFF. CDR3 coding DNA: TGCAGTGCTAGGAGGACAGGTCGGGGGGACAATGAGCAGTTCTTC.

The sample holds many counts of this clonotype. V and J are TRBV3-1 and TRBJ2-5; D call uncertain. TRBJ2-7 explains the end of the DNA better; the J call may be wrong. Germline V CDR1 and CDR2: LGHDT, YNNKEL (reference sequence). The CDR3 sequence is 14 residues long. The CDR3 DNA follows: TGTGCCAGCAGCCAAGTTTCTGGAGTATACGAGCAGTACTTC. Residues: CASSQVSGVYEQYF.

This rearrangement joins TRBV20-1 to TRBJ1-6; 7 bases fit TRBD1. Germline lookup yields CDR1 DFQATT and CDR2 SNEGSKA (reference sequence). The CDR3 extends over 15 amino acids. Trimming removed 4 bases from V and 0 bases from J; junction bases left unmatched: 3. The CDR3 coding sequence is TGCAGTGCTACCCGACAGGGCTCCTATAATTCACCCCTCCACTTT. It codes for CSATRQGSYNSPLHF.

This clonotype was detected only a few times. The chain links TRBV11-2 to TRBJ2-3, with 13 bases fitting TRBD2. After removal of 7 bases from V and 5 bases from J, the junction contained 3 bases not matched to a gene. This CDR3 contains 14 residues. From germline, CDR1 is SGHAT and CDR2 FQNNGV. CDR3 nucleotide sequence: TGTGCCAGCACCAGGACTAGCGGGAGAGATACGCAGTATTTT. It specifies CASTRTSGRDTQYF.